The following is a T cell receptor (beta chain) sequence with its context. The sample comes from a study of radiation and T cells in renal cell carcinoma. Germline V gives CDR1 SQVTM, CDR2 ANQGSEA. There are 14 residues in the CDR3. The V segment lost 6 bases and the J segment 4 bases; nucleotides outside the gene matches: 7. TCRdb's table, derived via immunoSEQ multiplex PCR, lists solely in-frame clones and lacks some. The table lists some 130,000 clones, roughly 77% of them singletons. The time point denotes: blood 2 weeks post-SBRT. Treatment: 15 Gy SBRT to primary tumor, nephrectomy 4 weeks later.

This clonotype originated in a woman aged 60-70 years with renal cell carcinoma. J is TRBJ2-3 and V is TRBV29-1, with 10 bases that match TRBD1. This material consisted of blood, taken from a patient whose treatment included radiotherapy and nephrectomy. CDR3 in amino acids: CSVGGQGGPDTQYF. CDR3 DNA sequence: TGCAGCGTGGGAGGACAGGGGGGGCCAGATACGCAGTATTTT.